A selection of T cell receptor beta chains follows, all from one sample in a study of T cell clones after liver transplantation. TCRdb keeps only in-frame clones here, not all; method: immunoSEQ multiplex PCR. Of 20,000 to 25,000 clones listed, roughly 74% are singletons. The sequencing here drew on CD8+ T cells from blood, taken 54 months after liver transplant. The receptor source for this set is a human patient who received a liver transplant. Some T cells could come from the graft donor. Each CDR3 is given with its conserved first and last residue. A D gene is named only where the DNA matches it firmly. The size of a clone is reported for some rows only, either as once, few or many, or as a class for expanded clones.

cdr3_length	j_call	clone_size	d_call	v_call	cdr3_nt	cdr3_aa
14	TRBJ1-4	-	-	TRBV4-1	TGCGCCAGCAGCCAAGAATCGAGGAATGAAAAACTGTTTTTT	CASSQESRNEKLFF
14	TRBJ2-7	-	TRBD1	TRBV5-4	TGTGCCAGCAGTCCTGGACAGGGGGCCTACGAGCAGTACTTC	CASSPGQGAYEQYF
12	TRBJ2-1	-	-	TRBV2	TGTGCCAGCAGCGAGACAGTCCGAGGGCAGTTCTTC	CASSETVRGQFF
16	TRBJ2-7	once	-	TRBV5-8	TGTGCCAGCACCCCGCCGGCTAGCGAGAGCTCCTACGAGCAGTACTTC	CASTPPASESSYEQYF
14	TRBJ2-5	-	TRBD1	TRBV11-2	TGTGCCAGCAGCCCCCGGGACAGGGTGCAGACCCAGTACTTC	CASSPRDRVQTQYF
12	TRBJ1-1	few	-	TRBV7-9	TGTGCCAGCACCCCTCCGATAACTGAAGCTTTCTTT	CASTPPITEAFF
17	TRBJ2-3	once	TRBD2	TRBV13	TGTGCCAGCAGCACTCGACTAGCGGGGGGGGATGAAGATACGCAGTATTTT	CASSTRLAGGDEDTQYF
17	TRBJ2-1	-	-	TRBV15	TGTGCCACCAGCAGAGATTTTGCAACACGACGGAACAATGAGCAGTTCTTC	CATSRDFATRRNNEQFF
16	TRBJ2-5	-	-	TRBV6-5	TGTGCCAGCAGTTACTTCCCGACAGGGGAGGGGGAGACCCAGTACTTC	CASSYFPTGEGETQYF
18	TRBJ2-1	-	-	TRBV9	TGTGCCAGCAGCCCGCCCGACCAGAGAGGGCGCAATTACAATGAGCAGTTCTTC	CASSPPDQRGRNYNEQFF
17	TRBJ2-1	once	-	TRBV28	TGTGCCAGCAGCTCTCTAGGGGGGGCAAGGGTCTACAATGAGCAGTTCTTC	CASSSLGGARVYNEQFF
14	TRBJ2-7	-	-	TRBV28	TGTGCCAGCAGCCTCCGGGACACCGTATACGAGCAGTACTTC	CASSLRDTVYEQYF
13	TRBJ2-4	-	-	TRBV7-8	TGTGCCAGCAGCCGACTTGGAGAAGGCATTCAGTACTTC	CASSRLGEGIQYF
14	TRBJ2-7	-	TRBD1	TRBV5-1	TGCGCCAGCAGCGTCGGACAGGGGGCCGACGAGCAGTACTTC	CASSVGQGADEQYF
14	TRBJ1-1	-	-	TRBV27	TGTGCCAGCGTCCATAGAGGGGCGAACACTGAAGCTTTCTTT	CASVHRGANTEAFF
14	TRBJ1-1	-	TRBD1	TRBV7-9	TGTGCCAGCAGCTCCCTATCCGGACAGGTTGAAGCTTTCTTT	CASSSLSGQVEAFF
19	TRBJ2-7	-	TRBD1	TRBV10-3	TGTGCCATCAGTGACCTAAGGGACAGGGGGTCCCCCCCGGACTACGAGCAGTACTTC	CAISDLRDRGSPPDYEQYF
13	TRBJ2-3	few	-	TRBV9	TGTGCCAGCAGCGCCTCTGTCACAGATACGCAGTATTTT	CASSASVTDTQYF
12	TRBJ2-1	-	-	TRBV30	TGTGCCTGGAGCATAGGGTTAAATGAGCAGTTCTTC	CAWSIGLNEQFF
15	TRBJ1-4	-	-	TRBV28	TGTGCCAGCAGCCATAGGGCGGGGGGCGCGAGAAAACTGTTTTTT	CASSHRAGGARKLFF
13	TRBJ2-7	-	-	TRBV27	TGTGCCAGCAGTTCTTCCAGCTCCTACGAGCAGTACTTC	CASSSSSSYEQYF
13	TRBJ1-2	-	TRBD1	TRBV25-1	TGTGCCAGCAGCGGACAGGGTAATTATGGCTACACCTTC	CASSGQGNYGYTF
13	TRBJ1-1	-	-	TRBV14	TGTGCCAGCAGCCAAGTCGGGGGTTCTGAAGCTTTCTTT	CASSQVGGSEAFF
15	TRBJ2-7	-	TRBD1	TRBV28	TGTGCCAGCAGTTCTCGGACAGGGGGTTCCTACGAGCAGTACTTC	CASSSRTGGSYEQYF
14	TRBJ1-1	-	TRBD1	TRBV19	TGTGCCAGTAGAACGACAGGGTTTGTTCCTGAAGCTTTCTTT	CASRTTGFVPEAFF
15	TRBJ2-5	-	-	TRBV7-6	TGTGCCAGCAGCTTAGAGGAGGGGCCAAAAGAGACCCAGTACTTC	CASSLEEGPKETQYF
11	TRBJ2-7	-	-	TRBV6-5	TGTGCCAGCGGGGGGGGCGGCGAGCAGTACTTC	CASGGGGEQYF
14	TRBJ2-7	-	-	TRBV2	TGTGCCAGCAGTGAACGTGGAGGGAACTACGAGCAGTACTTC	CASSERGGNYEQYF
15	TRBJ1-5	-	-	TRBV6-1	TGTGCCAGCAGAGCTGACAGTTATAGCAATCAGCCCCAGCATTTT	CASRADSYSNQPQHF
16	TRBJ2-2	-	TRBD1	TRBV7-8	TGTGCCAGCAGCTACCTGCAGGGGGCGGGCACCGGGGAGCTGTTTTTT	CASSYLQGAGTGELFF
15	TRBJ2-1	-	-	TRBV4-1	TGCGCCAGCAGCCAAGATGGCACAGGGTTTAATGAGCAGTTCTTC	CASSQDGTGFNEQFF
13	TRBJ1-1	-	-	TRBV30	TGTGCCTGGAGTGAGGGAATGAACACTGAAGCTTTCTTT	CAWSEGMNTEAFF